This T cell receptor (beta chain) came from a study of cytomegalovirus exposure and HLA in healthy donors. Remarks on this clone: Its antigen is undetermined.

The PCR had 60 Vbeta and 13 Jbeta primers. This table comes from immunoSEQ multiplex PCR, and its TCRdb copy is limited to in-frame clones, with some not included. The repertoire holds approximately 140,000 clones, with around 80% as singletons. Findings and limits, study-wide: It was likely that a cluster of highly shared sequence variants was a sequencing artifact. In vitro confirmation showed three CMV-associated chains to be CMV antigen specific. The productive fraction for most TCR beta V segments was about 87% or about 30% in an earlier analysis. Later work showed greater clonal expansion in HLA-associated TCR beta chains than in equally common others.

Germline CDR1 MNHNY, CDR2 SVGAGI (reference sequence). The CDR3 consists of 13 residues. V shed 5 bases, J shed 16 bases, and the junction held 11 bases outside the gene matches. What was sequenced was PBMCs. The chain carries TRBV6-6 and TRBJ1-5, with TRBD1 matching 10 bases. This receptor was identified in a woman aged 50 to 60 in good health and CMV-seropositive. DNA of the CDR3: TGTGCCAGCAGTACCATTGGGACAGGGGCATGTCATTTT. Translating gives CASSTIGTGACHF.